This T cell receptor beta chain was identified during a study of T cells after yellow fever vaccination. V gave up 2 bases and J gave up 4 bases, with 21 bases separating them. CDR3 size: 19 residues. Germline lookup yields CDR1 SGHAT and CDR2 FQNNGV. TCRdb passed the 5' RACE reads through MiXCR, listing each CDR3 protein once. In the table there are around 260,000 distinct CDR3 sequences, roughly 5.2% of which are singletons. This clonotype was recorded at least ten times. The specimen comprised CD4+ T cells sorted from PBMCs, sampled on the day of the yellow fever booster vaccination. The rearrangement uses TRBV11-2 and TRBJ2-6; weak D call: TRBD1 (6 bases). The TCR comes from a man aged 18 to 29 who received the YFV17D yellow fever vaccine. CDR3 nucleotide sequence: TGTGCCAGCAGCTTATCCCCTGGACAGCGTTGGGGGGGGGCCAACGTCCTGACTTTC. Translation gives CASSLSPGQRWGGANVLTF.